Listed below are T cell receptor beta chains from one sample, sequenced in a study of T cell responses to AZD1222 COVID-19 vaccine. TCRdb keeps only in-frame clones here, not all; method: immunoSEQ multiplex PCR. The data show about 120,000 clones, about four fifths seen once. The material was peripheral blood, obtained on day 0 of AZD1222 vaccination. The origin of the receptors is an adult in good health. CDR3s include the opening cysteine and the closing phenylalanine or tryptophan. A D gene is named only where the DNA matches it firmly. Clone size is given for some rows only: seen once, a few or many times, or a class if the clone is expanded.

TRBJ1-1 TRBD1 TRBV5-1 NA CASSLADYGLGTGVNTEAFF TGCGCCAGCAGCTTGGCCGACTACGGTCTCGGGACAGGGGTTAACACTGAAGCTTTCTTT
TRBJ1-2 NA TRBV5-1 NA CASSRGGLGYGYTF TGCGCCAGCAGCCGTGGGGGGCTGGGCTATGGCTACACCTTC
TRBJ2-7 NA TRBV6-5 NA CASSLGKRREQYF TGTGCCAGCAGTCTAGGGAAAAGGCGCGAGCAGTACTTC
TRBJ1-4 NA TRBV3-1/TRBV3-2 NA CASAGEKLFF TGTGCCAGCGCTGGTGAAAAACTGTTTTTT
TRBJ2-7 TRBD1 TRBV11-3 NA CASSQGTENEQYF TGTGCCAGCAGCCAGGGGACAGAGAACGAGCAGTACTTC
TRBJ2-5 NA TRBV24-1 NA CATSEGPPQETQYF TGTGCCACCAGTGAAGGCCCGCCCCAAGAGACCCAGTACTTC
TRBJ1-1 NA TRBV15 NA CATSRDGFGSGNTEAFF TGTGCCACCAGCAGAGATGGTTTCGGGAGCGGGAACACTGAAGCTTTCTTT
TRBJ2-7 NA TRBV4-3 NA CASSQGIRSGYEQYF TGCGCCAGCAGCCAGGGCATCCGATCAGGCTACGAGCAGTACTTC
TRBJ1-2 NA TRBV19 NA CASSKRGPNYGYTF TGTGCCAGTAGTAAGCGGGGGCCTAACTATGGCTACACCTTC
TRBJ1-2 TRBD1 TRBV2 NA CASRRQGLSGYTF TGTGCCAGCAGACGACAGGGACTATCAGGCTACACCTTC
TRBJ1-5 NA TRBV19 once CASSSRNQPQHF TGTGCCAGTAGTAGCAGAAATCAGCCCCAGCATTTT
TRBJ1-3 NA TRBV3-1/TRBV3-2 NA CASSQWTSSGNTIYF TGTGCCAGCAGCCAATGGACGAGCTCTGGAAACACCATATATTTT
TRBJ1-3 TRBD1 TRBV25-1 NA CASSPRDSRSGNTIYF TGTGCCAGCAGTCCCAGGGACAGTCGCTCTGGAAACACCATATATTTT
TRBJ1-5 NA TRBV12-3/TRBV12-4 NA CASSWANNQPQHF TGTGCCAGTAGTTGGGCTAACAATCAGCCCCAGCATTTT
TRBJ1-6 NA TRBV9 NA CASSIGPIHGSPLHF TGTGCCAGCAGCATCGGACCTATTCACGGTTCACCCCTCCACTTT
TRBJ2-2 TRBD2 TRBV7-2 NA CASSLRTSGNTGELFF TGTGCCAGCAGCTTACGGACTAGCGGAAACACCGGGGAGCTGTTTTTT
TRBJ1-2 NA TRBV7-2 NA CASSLGPYGYTF TGTGCCAGCAGCTTAGGTCCTTATGGCTACACCTTC
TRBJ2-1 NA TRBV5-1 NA CASGPLEGVYNEQFF TGCGCCAGCGGACCGCTAGAGGGGGTCTACAATGAGCAGTTCTTC
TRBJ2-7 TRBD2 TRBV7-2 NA CASSGGLAGAFSYEQYF TGTGCCAGCAGCGGCGGGCTAGCGGGGGCCTTCTCCTACGAGCAGTACTTC
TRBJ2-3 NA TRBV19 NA CASSIGEVATDTQYF TGTGCCAGTAGTATAGGCGAGGTAGCGACAGATACGCAGTATTTT
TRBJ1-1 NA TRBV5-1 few CASSLTLRGDTEAFF TGCGCCAGCAGCTTGACCCTTCGGGGCGACACTGAAGCTTTCTTT
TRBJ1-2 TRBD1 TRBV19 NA CASTGQGSFGYTF TGTGCCAGCACCGGACAGGGATCTTTCGGCTACACCTTC
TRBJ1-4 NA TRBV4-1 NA CASSQDPPGASGEKLFF TGCGCCAGCAGCCAAGATCCTCCCGGGGCCTCCGGGGAAAAACTGTTTTTT
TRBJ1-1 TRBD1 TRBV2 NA CASSEFGTAQNTEAFF TGTGCCAGCAGTGAATTCGGGACAGCTCAGAACACTGAAGCTTTCTTT
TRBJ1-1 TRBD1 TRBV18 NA CASSGQGGGTEAFF TGTGCCAGCTCAGGACAGGGAGGGGGCACTGAAGCTTTCTTT
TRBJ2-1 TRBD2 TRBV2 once CASSEAWSSGSRNEQFF TGTGCCAGCAGTGAAGCGTGGAGTAGCGGGAGTCGAAATGAGCAGTTCTTC
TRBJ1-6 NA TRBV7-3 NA CASSSRGQGGNSPLHF TGTGCCAGCAGCTCACGAGGGCAGGGTGGTAATTCACCCCTCCACTTT